This entry lists 26 T cell receptor beta chains sequenced from one sample in a study of shared clonotypes between healthy human individuals. The method was immunoSEQ multiplex PCR; TCRdb's version includes in-frame clones alone and lacks a portion of them. The sample records roughly 2.6 million clones, around 90% being singletons. Sequencing was carried out using naive CD4+ T cells sorted from blood. The subset denotes: CD45RA+ positively selected. Every receptor here comes from a man between 18 and 35 years old in good health.

The V gene is TRBV10-3, the J gene TRBJ2-7; TRBD1 matches 7 bases. This CDR3 has 14 residues. Germline V CDR1 and CDR2: ENHRY, SYGVKD. V trimming: 6 bases; J trimming: 6 bases; junction bases outside the gene matches: 11. DNA for the CDR3: TGTGCCATCAGCTTAGAGGGGGCGCTGATCGAGCAGTACTTC. As protein: CAISLEGALIEQYF.

The gene calls are TRBV27 and TRBJ1-6; 7 nucleotides align to TRBD1. CDR3 length equals 18 residues. V lost 3 bases to trimming and J lost 5 bases; unmatched junction nucleotides: 13. CDR1 is MNHEY and CDR2 is SMNVEV in the germline V gene (reference sequence). The CDR3 loop reads CASSFSTLGTANNSPLHF. The DNA of the CDR3 is TGTGCCAGCAGTTTCTCCACCCTTGGGACAGCAAATAATTCACCCCTCCACTTT.

The J gene is TRBJ2-1, the V gene TRBV11-2; D gene ambiguous. CDR3 length: 11 amino acids. Per germline, CDR1 SGHAT and CDR2 FQNNGV. Trimming took off 3 bases at V and 8 bases at J, with 5 bases between the two ends. The chain's CDR3 is CASSFGDEQFF. The DNA for the CDR3 is TGTGCCAGCAGCTTTGGGGATGAGCAGTTCTTC. Variable domain in full (rest from reference TRBV11-2 and TRBJ2-1): EAGVAQSPRYKIIEKRQSVAFWCNPISGHATLYWYQQILGQGPKLLIQFQNNGVVDDSQLPKDRFSAERLKGVDSTLKIQPAKLEDSAVYLCASSFGDEQFFGPGTRLTVL.

The CDR3 spells CASSVSSGDNEQFF. The CDR3 nucleotides read TGTGCCAGCAGCGTTTCCAGCGGTGACAATGAGCAGTTCTTC. The chain is built from TRBV9 and TRBJ2-1; TRBD2 might be the D (5 bases). Looked up from germline, CDR1 is SGDLS and CDR2 is YYNGEE. The CDR3 is made up of 14 amino acids. Between the trimmed V and J ends, which lost 2 bases and 5 bases, there was a span of 11 bases. Together with reference TRBV9 and TRBJ2-1, the CDR3 gives the full variable domain: DSGVTQTPKHLITATGQRVTLRCSPRSGDLSVYWYQQSLDQGLQFLIQYYNGEERAKGNILERFSAQQFPDLHSELNLSSLELGDSALYFCASSVSSGDNEQFFGPGTRLTVL.

This rearrangement joins TRBV9 to TRBJ2-5, with D perhaps TRBD1 (5 bases). This CDR3 is 13 amino acids long. Germline CDR1 SGDLS, CDR2 YYNGEE. Between the trimmed V and J ends, which lost 5 bases and 1 base, there was a span of 9 bases. The DNA of the CDR3 is TGTGCCAGCAGAAAGACAGTCCAAGAGACCCAGTACTTC. Protein product: CASRKTVQETQYF. Together with reference TRBV9 and TRBJ2-5, the CDR3 gives the full variable domain: DSGVTQTPKHLITATGQRVTLRCSPRSGDLSVYWYQQSLDQGLQFLIQYYNGEERAKGNILERFSAQQFPDLHSELNLSSLELGDSALYFCASRKTVQETQYFGPGTRLLVL.

This clone was found once. The chain employs TRBV5-1 and TRBJ2-1; weak D call: TRBD2 (5 bases). The V end lost 0 bases, the J end lost 2 bases, and 15 bases lay between the germline ends. CDR3 length: 17 residues. In germline, CDR1 is SGHRS, CDR2 YFSETQ. The CDR3 sequence: CASSLGLVVGAYNEQFF. For the CDR3, the DNA is TGCGCCAGCAGCTTGGGGTTAGTAGTCGGGGCCTACAATGAGCAGTTCTTC.

The V and J genes are TRBV7-2 and TRBJ2-4; D might be TRBD2 (5 bases). The ends were cut back, 1 base at V and 0 bases at J, with 13 bases in the middle. Germline CDR1 and CDR2: SGHTA and FQGNSA. CDR3 length: 17 residues. The CDR3 DNA sequence: TGTGCCAGCAGCTTAGTTGCAGCGGCGCTAGCCAAAAACATTCAGTACTTC. This encodes CASSLVAAALAKNIQYF.

The chain recombines TRBV12-2 with TRBJ2-5; the table's D call, TRBD1, has no DNA check behind it. TRBV12-2 is given as a pseudogene. The CDR3 extends over 15 amino acids. The CDR3 reads CASRLVGQGQETQYF. The CDR3 bases are TGTGCAAGTCGCTTAGTCGGGCAGGGGCAAGAGACCCAGTACTTC.

The chain uses TRBV2 and TRBJ1-5; D uncertain. This CDR3 has 15 amino acids. Trimming stripped 5 bases from V and 0 bases from J, with 11 bases between. Germline V CDR1 and CDR2: SNHLY, FYNNEI. CDR3: CASSRTPTSNQPQHF. For the CDR3, the DNA is TGTGCCAGCAGTCGTACTCCAACTAGCAATCAGCCCCAGCATTTT.

The chain links TRBV2 to TRBJ2-5; D is possibly TRBD1 (6 bases). Germline-derived CDR1 and CDR2 are SNHLY and FYNNEI. This CDR3 has 15 amino acids. Trimming pared 4 bases from V and 0 bases from J, leaving 12 bases between. The CDR3 here is CASSAQGHNQETQYF. The CDR3 bases are TGTGCCAGCAGTGCCCAGGGACACAACCAAGAGACCCAGTACTTC.

In regard to this clone: Distinct nucleotide sequences in the sample also encode this CDR3. CDR3 in DNA: TGTGCCATCAGTGATGGAGGGGCTAACTATGGCTACACCTTC. Its protein product is CAISDGGANYGYTF. This chain links TRBV10-3 with TRBJ1-2; a possible D gene is TRBD1 (5 bases). Germline V CDR1 and CDR2: ENHRY, SYGVKD. Trimming pared 3 bases from V and 0 bases from J, leaving 8 bases between. The length of the CDR3 is 14 residues.

As for this clone: Different DNA sequences within this sample yield the same CDR3. The V and J genes are TRBV28 and TRBJ1-1, with unresolved D. Per the germline V gene, CDR1 is MDHEN and CDR2 is SYDVKM. Deletions cut 1 base from V and 1 base from J, with 4 bases between. There are 13 residues in the CDR3. The CDR3 DNA follows: TGTGCCAGCAGTTTATCAGGGAACACTGAAGCTTTCTTT. Protein sequence: CASSLSGNTEAFF.

The rearrangement joins TRBV6-5 to TRBJ1-2, with D hard to call. Germline V CDR1 and CDR2: MNHEY, SVGAGI. V dropped 5 bases and J dropped 0 bases, with 10 bases sitting between them. The CDR3 length is 14 residues. The CDR3 is CASSRTDANYGYTF. DNA of the CDR3: TGTGCCAGCAGTCGGACGGATGCTAACTATGGCTACACCTTC.

The chain employs TRBV7-9 and TRBJ2-6; possibly TRBD1 for D (6 bases). V lost 5 bases, J lost 0 bases, and 14 bases lay in between. Germline CDR1 is SEHNR and CDR2 is FQNEAQ (reference sequence). The CDR3 length is 17 residues. The CDR3 sequence is CASSQDRVYSGANVLTF. In DNA, the CDR3 is TGTGCCAGCAGCCAGGACAGAGTTTACTCTGGGGCCAACGTCCTGACTTTC.

The V call is TRBV10-3, the J call TRBJ2-7, with D hard to call. CDR1 ENHRY and CDR2 SYGVKD come from the germline V gene. V was trimmed by 11 bases and J by 3 bases, leaving 20 bases between them. This CDR3 has 14 residues. CDR3 protein: CALKPLGSYYEQYF. In DNA, the CDR3 is TGTGCCCTGAAACCTCTAGGGTCCTACTACGAGCAGTACTTC.

This clone was recorded once. The gene calls are TRBV6-5 and TRBJ1-5; D is possibly TRBD1 (5 bases). Trimming removed 6 bases at V and 4 bases at J, with 10 bases between. The CDR3 is 13 residues long. CDR1 and CDR2 (germline): MNHEY, SVGAGI. The CDR3 coding sequence is TGTGCCAGCAGGGGGGAGAGGAATCAGCCCCAGCATTTT. Protein sequence: CASRGERNQPQHF.

The chain recombines TRBV28 with TRBJ1-2; 9 bases are a match to TRBD1. Germline V gene lookup returns CDR1 MDHEN and CDR2 SYDVKM. With 4 bases clipped from V and 8 bases from J, the junction kept 17 bases outside the gene matches. The length of the CDR3 is 17 residues. The CDR3 DNA reads TGTGCCAGCAGTTCGGAGGGACAGGGAATTGGTGGGTACGGCTACACCTTC. It translates to CASSSEGQGIGGYGYTF.

V and J are TRBV10-1 and TRBJ2-2; D not resolved. This CDR3 has 14 amino acids. Germline V CDR1 and CDR2: WNHNN, SYGVQD (reference sequence). V shed 6 bases and J shed 5 bases, with 13 bases lying between them. The CDR3 bases are TGCGCCAGCAGGGAAAACGTGGGTACCGGGGAGCTGTTTTTT. It codes for CASRENVGTGELFF.

The chain links TRBV4-1 to TRBJ1-5, with D hard to call. This CDR3 is built from 12 residues. Germline V gives CDR1 MGHRA, CDR2 YSYEKL. The ends were cut back, 3 bases at V and 11 bases at J, with 11 bases in the middle. The CDR3 region is CASSHPSGAQHF. The CDR3 DNA is TGCGCCAGCAGCCACCCTTCTGGAGCCCAGCATTTT.

The chain employs TRBV7-9 and TRBJ1-5, with 9 bases identical to TRBD1. Germline V CDR1 and CDR2: SEHNR, FQNEAQ (reference sequence). The J segment lost 7 bases and the V segment lost 1 base, leaving 5 bases of the junction unmatched. CDR3 size: 15 residues. DNA for the CDR3: TGTGCCAGCAGCTTAGGGGACAGGGAGAAACAGCCCCAGCATTTT. It translates to CASSLGDREKQPQHF.

The chain joins TRBV6-4 to TRBJ1-2; 7 nucleotides match TRBD1. The CDR3 runs 15 residues. Per germline, CDR1 MRHNA and CDR2 SNTAGT. With V trimmed by 4 bases and J by 2 bases, 7 bases remained unmatched. The CDR3 reads CASSGDRDLNYGYTF. The CDR3 DNA follows: TGTGCCAGCAGTGGTGACAGGGATTTGAACTATGGCTACACCTTC.

This chain joins TRBV6-6 and TRBJ1-4; 7 bases agree with TRBD1. CDR3 length: 15 residues. CDR1 MNHNY and CDR2 SVGAGI come from the germline V gene (reference sequence). V shed 8 bases, J shed 4 bases, and the junction held 10 bases outside the gene matches. Here the CDR3 DNA reads TGTGCCAGCCAACCCCCAGGGGGAGGTAATGAAAAACTGTTTTTT. Translation: CASQPPGGGNEKLFF.

The chain joins TRBV7-2 to TRBJ2-5, with 11 bases fitting TRBD2. The CDR3 contains 15 residues. J was trimmed by 6 bases and V by 5 bases; bases with no gene match: 8. Germline V CDR1 and CDR2: SGHTA, FQGNSA. The CDR3 here is CASSTSGRNAKTQYF. The CDR3 bases are TGTGCCAGCAGCACTAGCGGGAGAAATGCGAAGACCCAGTACTTC.

The V call is TRBV7-9, the J call TRBJ1-6, with a possible D match to TRBD1 (6 bases). The CDR3 totals 12 residues. Germline-derived CDR1 and CDR2 are SEHNR and FQNEAQ (reference sequence). Trimming cost V 5 bases and J 11 bases, with 10 bases left between them. The CDR3: CASSTGLAPLHF. The CDR3 DNA is TGTGCCAGCAGCACAGGGTTAGCACCCCTCCACTTT.

Remarks on this clone: This sample also contains other DNA sequences that code for the same CDR3. The chain couples TRBV7-9 to TRBJ1-1; tentatively, D is TRBD1 (5 bases). Germline V gene lookup returns CDR1 SEHNR and CDR2 FQNEAQ (reference sequence). The CDR3 contains 16 residues. V was trimmed by 5 bases and J by 1 base, leaving 17 bases between them. The CDR3: CASSPGGGRQNTEAFF. As DNA, the CDR3 is TGTGCCAGCAGCCCCGGCGGGGGACGGCAGAACACTGAAGCTTTCTTT.

The sample holds a few counts of this clone. The chain couples TRBV11-2 to TRBJ2-2; D is ambiguous. CDR3 length equals 12 residues. Germline values: CDR1 SGHAT, CDR2 FQNNGV. Trimming left V 2 bases short and J 13 bases short, with 11 bases between. This CDR3 is CASSLKGVGLFF. The DNA of the CDR3 is TGTGCCAGCAGCTTAAAGGGCGTAGGGCTGTTTTTT.